The rows below give T cell receptor beta chains drawn from one sample of a study of shared clonotypes between healthy human individuals. Generated by immunoSEQ multiplex PCR, the TCRdb table keeps only in-frame clones and is missing some. The sample carries millions of clones, approximately 93% recorded once. What was sequenced was naive CD4+ T cells from PBMCs. The origin of the receptors is a man aged 18 to 29 in good health. Some clones in this sample may be carry-over from other donors' samples. Both conserved end residues are part of each CDR3. D genes are given only for firm matches. Expanded clones are given a class, and other clones once, few, many or no size at all.

TRBD1	-	TRBV5-4	TRBJ2-7	TGTGCCAGCAGCCCTAGACAGGGGGCGCAGGCAATCGAGCAGTACTTC	CASSPRQGAQAIEQYF
TRBD1	-	TRBV28	TRBJ2-5	TGTGCCAGCAGTTCTCCCGGGACAGGGGAAGGGGAGACCCAGTACTTC	CASSSPGTGEGETQYF
TRBD2	-	TRBV9	TRBJ2-1	TGTGCCAGCAGCGCCGCGGGAGTACGGGGCAATGAGCAGTTCTTC	CASSAAGVRGNEQFF
-	-	TRBV7-9	TRBJ2-1	TGTGCCAGCAGCTTAGGAGGGGATGAGGGTGAGCAGTTCTTC	CASSLGGDEGEQFF
TRBD2	-	TRBV30	TRBJ2-7	TGTGCCTGGACCCCGGGACTAGCGGGACCCCACGAGCAGTACTTC	CAWTPGLAGPHEQYF
-	-	TRBV4-1	TRBJ1-1	TGCGCCAGCAGCCAAGGGGGGACTAGATCGAACACTGAAGCTTTCTTT	CASSQGGTRSNTEAFF
-	-	TRBV5-1	TRBJ2-1	TGCGCCAGCAGCTTGGGGTGGGACAATGAGCAGTTCTTC	CASSLGWDNEQFF
-	-	TRBV12-2	TRBJ2-1	TGTGCAAGTCGCTTATTCAGGGATGAGCAGTTCTTC	CASRLFRDEQFF
TRBD2	-	TRBV5-4	TRBJ2-7	TGTGCCAGCAGCCTCATCAGGGAGGGGTCCTACGAGCAGTACTTC	CASSLIREGSYEQYF
TRBD2	once	TRBV18	TRBJ2-2	TGTGCCAGCTCACCGGGACTAGCGGGGATCACCGGGGAGCTGTTTTTT	CASSPGLAGITGELFF
-	-	TRBV19	TRBJ1-4	TGTGCCAGTAGTACCCGGACAGTTAATGAAAAACTGTTTTTT	CASSTRTVNEKLFF
TRBD1	-	TRBV5-1	TRBJ1-2	TGCGCCAGCAGCGCGGGACAGGGAAACTATGGCTACACCTTC	CASSAGQGNYGYTF
TRBD1	-	TRBV5-1	TRBJ2-2	TGCGCCAGCAGCACTCGAGCCCGGGACAGTAACACCGGGGAGCTGTTTTTT	CASSTRARDSNTGELFF
TRBD2	-	TRBV5-1	TRBJ2-7	TGCGCCAGCACCTCTAGCGGGCCCATGAAGTGGTACTTC	CASTSSGPMKWYF
-	-	TRBV4-2	TRBJ2-1	TGTGCCAGCACTTACCGGGGCCCCGGACAATTGGATGAGCAGTTCTTC	CASTYRGPGQLDEQFF
-	-	TRBV28	TRBJ1-5	TGTGCCAGCAGCTCCTACGACCGCAATCAGCCCCAGCATTTT	CASSSYDRNQPQHF
-	-	TRBV28	TRBJ1-2	TGTGCCAGCAAGAGGGCAGGGACACCCGGCGGGGGCTACACCTTC	CASKRAGTPGGGYTF
-	-	TRBV5-1	TRBJ2-1	TGCGCCAGCAGCTTTGACGCGACCAATGAGCAGTTCTTC	CASSFDATNEQFF
-	-	TRBV19	TRBJ2-3	TGTGCCAGTAGTATCCCGGGACTCTACACAGATACGCAGTATTTT	CASSIPGLYTDTQYF
-	-	TRBV7-3	TRBJ2-2	TGTGCCAGCAGCTTAAACTCGAACACCGGGGAGCTGTTTTTT	CASSLNSNTGELFF
TRBD2	-	TRBV5-4	TRBJ2-5	TGTGCCAGCAGGAGGACTAGCGGGAGTGGAGAGACCCAGTACTTC	CASRRTSGSGETQYF
-	-	TRBV2	TRBJ2-1	TGTGCCAGCAAAGGAAATGAGCAGTTCTTC	CASKGNEQFF
TRBD1	-	TRBV7-9	TRBJ1-2	TGTGCCAGCAGTGAGACAGGGGACCTTAACTATGGCTACACCTTC	CASSETGDLNYGYTF
TRBD1	-	TRBV14	TRBJ2-1	TGTGCCAGCAGCCGGACAGGGGGGGCGGAGCAGTTCTTC	CASSRTGGAEQFF
TRBD2	once	TRBV4-2	TRBJ2-7	TGTGCCAGCAGCCAAGATCCCCTTCGATCGGGCGGGAGGACCTACGAGCAGTACTTC	CASSQDPLRSGGRTYEQYF
TRBD1	once	TRBV29-1	TRBJ2-3	TGCAGCGTTGAAAGGGAGTCAGGGGGCCGATCAGATACGCAGTATTTT	CSVERESGGRSDTQYF
TRBD1	-	TRBV9	TRBJ1-2	TGTGCCAGCAGTGACAGGGGCTATGGCTACACCTTC	CASSDRGYGYTF
-	-	TRBV15	TRBJ2-2	TGTGCCACCAGCAGAGATTACGTCGGGGAGCTGTTTTTT	CATSRDYVGELFF
-	-	TRBV4-3	TRBJ2-7	TGCGCCAGCAGCCAAGAAAGGTTGCTCGAGCAGTACTTC	CASSQERLLEQYF
TRBD1	-	TRBV7-7	TRBJ2-1	TGTGCCAGCAGCCTTGGGACAGGGGTCTACAATGAGCAGTTCTTC	CASSLGTGVYNEQFF
TRBD1	-	TRBV4-1	TRBJ2-7	TGCGCCAGCAGCCAAGATTCGGACAGGGCATACGAGCAGTACTTC	CASSQDSDRAYEQYF
TRBD2	-	TRBV11-3	TRBJ2-1	TGTGCCAGCAGCTTCGCACTAGCGGGAGGCGGTGAGCAGTTCTTC	CASSFALAGGGEQFF
-	-	TRBV7-2	TRBJ2-5	TGTGCCAGCAGCTTATCTGTCTCCCACTGGGAGACCCAGTACTTC	CASSLSVSHWETQYF
-	once	TRBV28	TRBJ2-3	TGTGCCAGCAGGGTCCGTTTGGTCACTCAGGGGCAGTATTTT	CASRVRLVTQGQYF
-	-	TRBV28	TRBJ1-5	TGTGCCAGCAGTTTATTAGGGCCTGTCTGGGGCAATCAGCCCCAGCATTTT	CASSLLGPVWGNQPQHF
TRBD2	-	TRBV11-2	TRBJ2-7	TGTGCCAGCAGCTTGGGACTAGGCGAATACGAGCAGTACTTC	CASSLGLGEYEQYF
-	few	TRBV6-5	TRBJ1-5	TGTGCCAGCAGTTTACGGGGGGGGCAGCCCCAGCATTTT	CASSLRGGQPQHF
-	-	TRBV11-3	TRBJ2-1	TGTGCCAGCAGCTTATCGTCGCAGGCCGAATACAATGAGCAGTTCTTC	CASSLSSQAEYNEQFF
TRBD2	-	TRBV7-9	TRBJ2-1	TGTGCCAGCAGCTTAGGACTAGCGGGGCGGGAGTTCTTC	CASSLGLAGREFF
-	-	TRBV5-1	TRBJ1-1	TGCGCCAGCAGCTTGGCATTGGGGACAATGAACACTGAAGCTTTCTTT	CASSLALGTMNTEAFF
-	-	TRBV5-4	TRBJ2-2	TGTGCCAGCAGCTCGGTGCAGTGGGACATTAGAACCGGGGAGCTGTTTTTT	CASSSVQWDIRTGELFF
-	once	TRBV19	TRBJ1-2	TGTGCCAGTAGTCCTCTTTCAGCCTTTCTCTATGGCTACACCTTC	CASSPLSAFLYGYTF
-	-	TRBV29-1	TRBJ1-2	TGCAGCGTTGGAACGGGCTACTATGGCTACACCTTC	CSVGTGYYGYTF
TRBD1	-	TRBV23-1	TRBJ2-6	TGCGCCAGCAGTCAATCCCCTCCCGGGGACAGTATAACCTCTGGGGCCAACGTCCTGACTTTC	CASSQSPPGDSITSGANVLTF
TRBD2	-	TRBV6-5	TRBJ2-7	TGTGCCAGCAGTTACGTGGGTCTAGCGGGGTCCTACGAGCAGTACTTC	CASSYVGLAGSYEQYF
-	-	TRBV5-1	TRBJ1-6	TGCGCCAGCAGCTTGGGCCAGACAAATTCACCCCTCCACTTT	CASSLGQTNSPLHF
-	-	TRBV7-8	TRBJ1-1	TGTGCCAGCAGCGCCCTACACTCCCTAGGTGGAGCTTTCTTT	CASSALHSLGGAFF
-	-	TRBV28	TRBJ1-2	TGTGCCGGCCATAGGGGGGCGCGGGGCTACACCTTC	CAGHRGARGYTF
-	once	TRBV7-9	TRBJ2-2	TGTGCCAGCAGCTCGGTCACCGGGGAGCTGTTTTTT	CASSSVTGELFF
TRBD1	-	TRBV7-9	TRBJ1-2	TGTGCCAGCAGCTTATCGACAGGGGTGGATGGCTACACCTTC	CASSLSTGVDGYTF
TRBD2	-	TRBV9	TRBJ2-5	TGTGCCAGCAGCGTAGGTGTCGGGAGGGCCCAAGAGACCCAGTACTTC	CASSVGVGRAQETQYF
-	-	TRBV19	TRBJ1-5	TGTGCCAGTAGAAAGGGGAGCAGCAATCAGCCCCAGCATTTT	CASRKGSSNQPQHF
-	-	TRBV5-8	TRBJ1-2	TGTGCCAGCAGCGCAGGGGCAGTAGGCTATGGCTACACCTTC	CASSAGAVGYGYTF
-	-	TRBV9	TRBJ2-1	TGTGCCAGCAGCCAGCTTTCTGGGGTCCCCTACAATGAGCAGTTCTTC	CASSQLSGVPYNEQFF
TRBD1	-	TRBV6-6	TRBJ2-7	TGTGCCAGCGGCTCCCCAGGGGACAGGGGCCACGAGCAGTACTTC	CASGSPGDRGHEQYF
TRBD2	-	TRBV11-1	TRBJ2-7	TGTGCCAGCAGCGGGGGGGGTCAGGGCAGGACCTACGAGCAGTACTTC	CASSGGGQGRTYEQYF